This entry features one TCR beta chain sequence. With 5 bases removed from V and 5 bases from J, the gap between germline ends came to 25 bases. Germline V CDR1 and CDR2: SNHLY, FYNNEI. The CDR3 loop spans 17 amino acids. These data come from a study of vaccination and CD4 T cells after COVID-19. Via MiXCR, TCRdb re-called the PCR reads, giving one row per CDR3 protein. The sample lists about 18,000 distinct CDR3 sequences, approximately 62% occurring once. The chain couples TRBV2 to TRBJ2-7, with TRBD2 as a possible D gene (5 bases). The sequence came from a human donor who had recovered from COVID-19. The sample consisted of CD4+ T cells from blood, taken after SARS-CoV-2 vaccination. This CDR3 is CASSRGSLTTTSDEQYF. For the CDR3, the DNA is TGTGCCAGCAGTCGGGGATCCTTGACCACGACTTCTGACGAGCAGTACTTC.